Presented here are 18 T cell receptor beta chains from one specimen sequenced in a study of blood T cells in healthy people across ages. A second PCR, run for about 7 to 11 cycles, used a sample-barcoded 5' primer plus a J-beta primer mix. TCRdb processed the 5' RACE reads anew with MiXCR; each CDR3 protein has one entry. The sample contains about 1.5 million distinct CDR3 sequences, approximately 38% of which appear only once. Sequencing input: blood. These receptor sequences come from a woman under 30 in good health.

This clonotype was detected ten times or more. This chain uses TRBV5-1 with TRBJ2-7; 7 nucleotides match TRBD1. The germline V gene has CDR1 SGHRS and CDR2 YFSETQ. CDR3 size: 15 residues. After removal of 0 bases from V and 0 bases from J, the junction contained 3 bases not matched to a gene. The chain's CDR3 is CASSLGGQSSYEQYF. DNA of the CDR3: TGCGCCAGCAGCTTGGGGGGACAGAGCTCCTACGAGCAGTACTTC.

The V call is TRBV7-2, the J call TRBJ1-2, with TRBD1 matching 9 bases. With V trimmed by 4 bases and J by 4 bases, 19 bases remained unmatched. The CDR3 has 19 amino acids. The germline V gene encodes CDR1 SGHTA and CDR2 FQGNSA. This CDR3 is CASSSRGRDREGVGYGYTF. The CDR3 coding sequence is TGTGCCAGCAGCTCTAGGGGGAGGGACAGGGAGGGAGTGGGCTATGGCTACACCTTC. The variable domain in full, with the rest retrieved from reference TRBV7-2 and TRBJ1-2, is GAGVSQSPSNKVTEKGKDVELRCDPISGHTALYWYRQSLGQGLEFLIYFQGNSAPDKSGLPSDRFSAERTGGSVSTLTIQRTQQEDSAVYLCASSSRGRDREGVGYGYTFGSGTRLTVV.

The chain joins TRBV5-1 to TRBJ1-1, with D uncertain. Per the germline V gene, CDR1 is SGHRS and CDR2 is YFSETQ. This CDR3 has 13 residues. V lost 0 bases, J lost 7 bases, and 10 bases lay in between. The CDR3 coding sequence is TGCGCCAGCAGCTTGGTTGGCAGCGTTGAAGCTTTCTTT. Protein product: CASSLVGSVEAFF.

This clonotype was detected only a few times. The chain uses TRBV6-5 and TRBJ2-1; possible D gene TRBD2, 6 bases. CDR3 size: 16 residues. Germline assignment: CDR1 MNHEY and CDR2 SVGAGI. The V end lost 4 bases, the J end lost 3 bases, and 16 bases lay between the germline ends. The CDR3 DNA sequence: TGTGCCAGCAGTTCTAGGACGGGAGCTAACTACAATGAGCAGTTCTTC. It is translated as CASSSRTGANYNEQFF.

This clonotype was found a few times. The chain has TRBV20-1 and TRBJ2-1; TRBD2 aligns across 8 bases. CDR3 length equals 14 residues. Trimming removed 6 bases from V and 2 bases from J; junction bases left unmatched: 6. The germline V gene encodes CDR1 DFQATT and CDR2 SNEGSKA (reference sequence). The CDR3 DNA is TGCAGTGCGGTGAGCGGGAGCGCCTACAATGAGCAGTTCTTC. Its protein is CSAVSGSAYNEQFF.

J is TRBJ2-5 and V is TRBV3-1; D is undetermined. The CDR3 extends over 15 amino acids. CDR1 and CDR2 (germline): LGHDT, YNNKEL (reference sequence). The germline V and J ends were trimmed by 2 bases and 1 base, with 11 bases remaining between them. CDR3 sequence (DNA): TGTGCCAGCAGCCAAAACGCGCTTATCCAAGAGACCCAGTACTTC. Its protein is CASSQNALIQETQYF.

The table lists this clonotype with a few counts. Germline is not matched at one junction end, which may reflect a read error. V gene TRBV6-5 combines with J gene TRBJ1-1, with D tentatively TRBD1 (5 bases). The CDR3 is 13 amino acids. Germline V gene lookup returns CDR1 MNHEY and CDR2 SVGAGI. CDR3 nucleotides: TGCGCCAGCGGCAGGGCTTTGAACACTGAAGCTTTCTTT. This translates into CASGRALNTEAFF.

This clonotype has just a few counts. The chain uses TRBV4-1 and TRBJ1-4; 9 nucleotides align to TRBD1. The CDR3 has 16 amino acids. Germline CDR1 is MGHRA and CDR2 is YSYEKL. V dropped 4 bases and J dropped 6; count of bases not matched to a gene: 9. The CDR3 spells CASSPVGDRVYEKLFF. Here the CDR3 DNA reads TGCGCCAGCAGCCCCGTAGGGGACAGGGTTTATGAAAAACTGTTTTTT.

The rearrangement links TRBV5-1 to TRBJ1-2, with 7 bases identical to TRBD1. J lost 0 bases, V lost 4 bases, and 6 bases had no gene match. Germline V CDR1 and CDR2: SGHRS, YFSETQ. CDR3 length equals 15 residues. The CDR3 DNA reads TGCGCCAGCAGCATGACAGGGCCGACTAACTATGGCTACACCTTC. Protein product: CASSMTGPTNYGYTF.

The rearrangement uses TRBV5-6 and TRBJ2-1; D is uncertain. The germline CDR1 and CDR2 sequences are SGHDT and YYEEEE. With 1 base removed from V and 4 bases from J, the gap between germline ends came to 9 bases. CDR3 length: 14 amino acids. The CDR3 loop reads CASSLTAGYNEQFF. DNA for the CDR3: TGTGCCAGCAGCTTGACGGCTGGTTACAATGAGCAGTTCTTC.

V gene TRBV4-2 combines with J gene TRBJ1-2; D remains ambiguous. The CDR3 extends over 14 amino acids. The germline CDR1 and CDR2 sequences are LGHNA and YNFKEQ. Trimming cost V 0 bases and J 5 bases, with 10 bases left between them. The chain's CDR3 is CASSQDTTGYGYTF. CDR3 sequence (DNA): TGTGCCAGCAGCCAAGATACTACGGGGTATGGCTACACCTTC.

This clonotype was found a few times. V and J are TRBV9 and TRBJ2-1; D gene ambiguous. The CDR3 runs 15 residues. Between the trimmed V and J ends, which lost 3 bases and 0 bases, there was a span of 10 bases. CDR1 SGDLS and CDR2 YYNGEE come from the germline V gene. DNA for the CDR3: TGTGCCAGCAGCGGACAACCCCCCTCCTACAATGAGCAGTTCTTC. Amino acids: CASSGQPPSYNEQFF. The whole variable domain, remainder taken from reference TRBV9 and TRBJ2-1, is DSGVTQTPKHLITATGQRVTLRCSPRSGDLSVYWYQQSLDQGLQFLIQYYNGEERAKGNILERFSAQQFPDLHSELNLSSLELGDSALYFCASSGQPPSYNEQFFGPGTRLTVL.

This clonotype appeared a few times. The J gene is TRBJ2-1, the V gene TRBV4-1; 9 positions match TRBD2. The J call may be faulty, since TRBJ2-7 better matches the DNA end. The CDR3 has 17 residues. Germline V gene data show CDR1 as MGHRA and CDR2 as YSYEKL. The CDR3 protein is CASSPGLARSSYNEQYF. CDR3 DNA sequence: TGCGCCAGCAGCCCTGGACTAGCGCGAAGCTCCTACAATGAGCAGTACTTC.

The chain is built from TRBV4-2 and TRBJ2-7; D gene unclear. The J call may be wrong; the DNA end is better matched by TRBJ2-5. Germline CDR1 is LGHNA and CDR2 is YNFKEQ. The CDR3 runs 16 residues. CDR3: CASSQPTGGLQETQYF. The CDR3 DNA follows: TGTGCCAGCAGCCAACCCACCGGCGGTCTCCAAGAGACCCAGTACTTC.

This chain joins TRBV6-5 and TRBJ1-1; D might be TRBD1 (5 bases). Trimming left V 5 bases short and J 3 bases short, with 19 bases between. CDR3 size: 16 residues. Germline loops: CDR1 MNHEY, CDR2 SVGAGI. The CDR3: CASSQTAGRRDTEAFF. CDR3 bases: TGTGCCAGCAGTCAGACCGCAGGGAGGAGGGACACTGAAGCTTTCTTT.

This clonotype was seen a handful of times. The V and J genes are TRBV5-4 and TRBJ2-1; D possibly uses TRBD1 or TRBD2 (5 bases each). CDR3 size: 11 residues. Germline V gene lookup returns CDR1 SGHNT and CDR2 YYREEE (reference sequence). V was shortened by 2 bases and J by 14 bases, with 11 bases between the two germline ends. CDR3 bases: TGTGCCAGCAGCTTCGGGGACGGGGAGTTCTTC. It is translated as CASSFGDGEFF. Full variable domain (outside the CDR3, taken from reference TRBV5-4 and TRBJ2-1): ETGVTQSPTHLIKTRGQQVTLRCSSQSGHNTVSWYQQALGQGPQFIFQYYREEENGRGNFPPRFSGLQFPNYSSELNVNALELDDSALYLCASSFGDGEFFGPGTRLTVL.

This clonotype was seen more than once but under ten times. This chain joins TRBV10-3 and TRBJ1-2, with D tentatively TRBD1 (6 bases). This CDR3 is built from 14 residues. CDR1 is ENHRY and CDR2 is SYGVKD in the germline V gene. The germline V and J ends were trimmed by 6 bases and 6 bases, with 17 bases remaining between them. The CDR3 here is CAIRPRQAGDGYTF. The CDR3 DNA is TGTGCCATCAGGCCAAGACAGGCCGGGGATGGCTACACCTTC.

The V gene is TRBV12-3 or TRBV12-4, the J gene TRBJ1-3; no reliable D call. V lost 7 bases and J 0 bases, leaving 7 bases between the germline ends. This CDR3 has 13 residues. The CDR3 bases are TGTGCCAGCAACCCCACCTCTGGAAACACCATATATTTT. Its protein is CASNPTSGNTIYF.